The 16 T cell receptor beta chains reported below all come from one sample, sequenced in a study of T-cell reconstitution after alpha-beta-depleted transplantation in children. The authors prepared the TCRbeta library with unique molecular identifiers. TCRdb reprocessed the PCR reads with MiXCR, giving one entry per CDR3 protein. There are some 500,000 distinct CDR3 sequences in the sample; about 17% occur only once, and roughly 3.3% lies in the top ten. The specimen comprised PBMCs from the stem cell graft donor, sampled from the stem cell graft. The receptors were sampled from a human donor who donated a stem cell graft to a child with acute lymphoblastic leukemia.

This rearrangement joins TRBV20-1 to TRBJ2-5; D unresolved. Deletions cut 1 base from V and 5 bases from J, with 11 bases between. This CDR3 contains 13 residues. CDR1 and CDR2 from the germline V gene are DFQATT and SNEGSKA (reference sequence). The CDR3 loop is CSARVPVQETQYF. In DNA form, the CDR3 reads TGCAGTGCTAGAGTGCCGGTTCAGGAGACCCAGTACTTC.

The V call is TRBV9, the J call TRBJ2-2, with D maybe TRBD2 (5 bases). Trimming removed 4 bases from V and 1 base from J, with 14 bases in between. The CDR3 covers 16 residues. Germline CDR1 is SGDLS and CDR2 is YYNGEE. This chain's CDR3 is CASSPRASRNTGELFF. The DNA of the CDR3 is TGTGCCAGCAGCCCCCGGGCTAGCCGGAACACCGGGGAGCTGTTTTTT.

About this clonotype itself: The junction differs from germline at one of its ends, possibly a read error. The rearrangement uses TRBV6-5 and TRBJ1-2, with TRBD1 as a possible D gene (5 bases). Germline CDR1 MNHEY, CDR2 SVGAGI. This CDR3 has 13 amino acids. As DNA, the CDR3 is TGTGCCAGCAGTTACAGTGGGAGGGAGGACATGCTCTTC. This encodes CASSYSGREDMLF.

The chain carries TRBV14 and TRBJ2-1; the D is unclear. The length of the CDR3 is 15 residues. Trimming took off 1 base at V and 2 bases at J, with 9 bases between the two ends. Germline loops: CDR1 SGHDN, CDR2 FVKESK. CDR3 sequence (DNA): TGTGCCAGCAGCCAAGGATGGGCCACCTACAATGAGCAGTTCTTC. It is translated as CASSQGWATYNEQFF.

This clonotype was picked up a small number of times. The chain uses TRBV5-1 and TRBJ2-1, with 7 bases matching TRBD2. V dropped 7 bases and J dropped 0; count of bases not matched to a gene: 10. CDR3 length equals 16 residues. Per the germline V gene, CDR1 is SGHRS and CDR2 is YFSETQ. CDR3 loop: CASAILAVSSYNEQFF. CDR3 nucleotide sequence: TGCGCCAGCGCAATCCTAGCGGTGAGCTCCTACAATGAGCAGTTCTTC.

The chain carries TRBV4-2 and TRBJ1-1; D possibly corresponds to TRBD1 (6 bases). The CDR3 extends over 14 amino acids. V gave up 4 bases and J gave up 3 bases, with 12 bases separating them. The germline gives CDR1 LGHNA, CDR2 YNFKEQ. In DNA, the CDR3 is TGTGCCAGCAGCCCGACCAGGGGCGACACTGAAGCTTTCTTT. It is translated as CASSPTRGDTEAFF.

The table lists this clonotype with a few counts. V and J are TRBV20-1 and TRBJ2-1, with 10 positions matching TRBD2. The CDR3 runs 13 residues. Germline CDR1 reads DFQATT; CDR2 reads SNEGSKA (reference sequence). V lost 2 bases and J lost 6; bases outside the gene matches: 1. CDR3 region: CSARLAGVNEQFF. CDR3 in DNA: TGCAGTGCTAGACTAGCGGGAGTCAATGAGCAGTTCTTC.

This clonotype was recorded a few times. The V and J genes are TRBV27 and TRBJ2-7; TRBD1 is a possible D gene (5 bases). This CDR3 has 12 amino acids. With 6 bases removed from V and 6 bases from J, the gap between germline ends came to 12 bases. Germline lookup yields CDR1 MNHEY and CDR2 SMNVEV (reference sequence). CDR3 sequence: CASRSQGSEQYF. The CDR3 DNA is TGTGCCAGCAGATCTCAGGGAAGCGAGCAGTACTTC.

The rearrangement joins TRBV5-1 to TRBJ1-1; no definite D call. V dropped 2 bases and J dropped 7 bases, with 12 bases sitting between them. The CDR3 length is 13 residues. Per the germline V gene, CDR1 is SGHRS and CDR2 is YFSETQ. The CDR3 here is CASSFNFRGEAFF. CDR3 coding DNA: TGCGCCAGCAGCTTCAATTTTCGAGGTGAAGCTTTCTTT.

V is TRBV20-1 and J is TRBJ2-7; 7 nucleotides align to TRBD1. V was pared by 4 bases and J by 4 bases, with 10 bases of the junction left unmatched. The CDR3 loop spans 14 amino acids. Germline V gene lookup returns CDR1 DFQATT and CDR2 SNEGSKA (reference sequence). The CDR3 loop is CSATPTGSLYEQYF. The CDR3 region has the DNA TGCAGTGCTACCCCGACAGGGAGCTTATACGAGCAGTACTTC.

V and J are TRBV27 and TRBJ2-7; TRBD2 agrees at 15 bases. The germline CDR1 and CDR2 sequences are MNHEY and SMNVEV (reference sequence). The junction had 9 bases not matched to a gene; V was cut back by 6 bases and J by 0 bases. The CDR3 covers 18 residues. The DNA of the CDR3 is TGTGCCAGCAGGCAGGGGACTAGCGGGAGGCAGTCCTCCTACGAGCAGTACTTC. This codes for CASRQGTSGRQSSYEQYF.

J is TRBJ2-3 and V is TRBV30; 9 bases are shared with TRBD1. From germline, CDR1 is GTSNPN and CDR2 SVGIG (reference sequence). The V segment lost 2 bases and the J segment 5 bases; nucleotides outside the gene matches: 5. This CDR3 has 14 amino acids. CDR3 amino acids: CAWSTGGYKDTQYF. The CDR3 DNA reads as TGTGCCTGGAGTACAGGGGGCTATAAAGATACGCAGTATTTT.

This clonotype appeared a few times. The chain recombines TRBV5-6 with TRBJ2-3; D perhaps matches TRBD2 (7 bases). The CDR3 spans 14 residues. The V gene's germline CDR1 is SGHDT and CDR2 YYEEEE. Trimming stripped 7 bases from V and 6 bases from J, with 18 bases between. CDR3 DNA sequence: TGTGCCAGCGTCCTCCGGGGGGCAACCGATACGCAGTATTTT. Translating it yields CASVLRGATDTQYF. Using reference TRBV5-6 and TRBJ2-3 for the parts outside the CDR3, the full variable domain is DAGVTQSPTHLIKTRGQQVTLRCSPKSGHDTVSWYQQALGQGPQFIFQYYEEEERQRGNFPDRFSGHQFPNYSSELNVNALLLGDSALYLCASVLRGATDTQYFGPGTRLTVL.

This sequence joins TRBV5-1 and TRBJ1-6, with 9 bases that match TRBD1. The CDR3 length is 16 residues. Trimming removed 3 bases from V and 6 bases from J; junction bases left unmatched: 7. Germline V gene lookup returns CDR1 SGHRS and CDR2 YFSETQ. The CDR3: CASSSPDRGRNSPLHF. The CDR3 DNA is TGCGCCAGCAGCTCACCGGACAGGGGTCGTAATTCACCCCTCCACTTT.

The CDR3 region has the DNA TGTGCCAGCAGCCAGCGGGAGTCCACCGGGGAGCTGTTTTTT. Its translation: CASSQRESTGELFF. The rearrangement links TRBV4-2 to TRBJ2-2, with 7 bases that match TRBD2. Trimming removed 3 bases from V and 4 bases from J; junction bases left unmatched: 2. The CDR3 covers 14 residues. Germline-derived CDR1 and CDR2 are LGHNA and YNFKEQ.

The chain carries TRBV12-3 or TRBV12-4 and TRBJ2-1; D is undetermined. This CDR3 is 12 amino acids long. Trimming removed 7 bases from V and 4 bases from J, with 8 bases in between. The CDR3 reads CASMGGYNEQFF. CDR3 coding DNA: TGTGCCAGCATGGGCGGTTACAATGAGCAGTTCTTC.